In its sample, the clone carrying this T cell receptor (beta chain) was seen many times. Its antigen remains unidentified. Researchers took RNA transcripts and amplified TCR beta CDR3 regions from them. RT-PCR was first run with HTBI primers, then multiplex PCR in a second round. TCRdb itself ran the multiplex PCR reads through MiXCR, one entry per CDR3 protein. Seen here are hundreds of thousands of distinct CDR3 sequences, 20% to 25% observed once, and the top ten hold more than 5.5%. These data are taken from a study of Graves' ophthalmopathy and Graves' hyperthyroidism. The study, taken as a whole, reports: Blood also harbored most expanded thyroid clonotypes above 0.001 frequency.

Hyperthyroidism showing no ophthalmopathy within 18 months of follow-up was stable. The sequence came from a woman between 18 and 29 years old with stable Graves' hyperthyroidism. Some clones in this sample may be carry-over from other donors' samples. The sequenced sample consisted of peripheral blood.

The CDR3 loop reads CASSMFRDERNSPLHF. The CDR3 nucleotides are TGTGCCAGCAGTATGTTCCGGGACGAAAGGAATTCACCCCTCCACTTT. The V call is TRBV6-1, the J call TRBJ1-6, with D possibly matching TRBD1 (5 bases). The germline gives CDR1 MNHNS, CDR2 SASEGT. The V gene lost 5 bases and the J gene lost 7 bases, with 18 bases spanning the gap. The CDR3 sequence is 16 residues long.